The entry below describes one T cell receptor beta chain. In the authors' workflow: Estimates of nucleated cell counts were drawn from the amplification of reference gene primers. Profiling relied on immunoSEQ multiplex PCR, and the TCRdb table lists in-frame clones only, not all of them. From that table come the V and J calls and clone size; the DNA was used to work out D and trimming. The sample has about 220,000 clones; roughly 84% are singletons. This entry comes from a study of blood T cell repertoires in COVID-19. Study-level background: PBMCs, B-cell-depleted T cells, or T cells provided the cDNA or gDNA that made up the material.

The sequence was collected from a man aged 45-65 years who had recovered from COVID-19. Input material: peripheral blood.

CDR3 protein: CASSQPGLVYEQYF. CDR3 nucleotides: TGTGCCAGCTCACAACCGGGACTAGTGTACGAGCAGTACTTC. The gene calls are TRBV18 and TRBJ2-7; the match to TRBD2 covers 8 bases. Germline V lookup: CDR1 KGHSH, CDR2 LQKENI. V lost 4 bases, J lost 4 bases, and 6 bases stayed unmatched. The CDR3 runs to 14 residues. Combining the CDR3 with reference TRBV18 and TRBJ2-7 gives the whole variable domain NAGVMQNPRHLVRRRGQEARLRCSPMKGHSHVYWYRQLPEEGLKFMVYLQKENIIDESGMPKERFSAEFPKEGPSILRIQQVVRGDSAAYFCASSQPGLVYEQYFGPGTRLTVT.